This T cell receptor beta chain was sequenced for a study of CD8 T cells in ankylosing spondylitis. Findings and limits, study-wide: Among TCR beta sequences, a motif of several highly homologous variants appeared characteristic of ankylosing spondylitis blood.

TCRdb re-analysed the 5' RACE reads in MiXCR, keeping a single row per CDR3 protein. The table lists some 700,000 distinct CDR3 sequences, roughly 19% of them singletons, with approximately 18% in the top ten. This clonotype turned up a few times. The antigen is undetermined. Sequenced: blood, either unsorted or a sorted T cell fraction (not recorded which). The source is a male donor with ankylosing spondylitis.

CDR3 amino acids: CASSWTGAVSEAFF. In DNA form, the CDR3 reads TGTGCCAGCAGTTGGACAGGGGCGGTTTCTGAAGCTTTCTTT. The chain is built from TRBV27 and TRBJ1-1, with 9 bases matching TRBD1. The CDR3 totals 14 residues. The V gene end was trimmed by 4 bases and the J gene end by 6 bases; junction bases not matched to a gene: 6. Germline CDR1 is MNHEY and CDR2 is SMNVEV (reference sequence).